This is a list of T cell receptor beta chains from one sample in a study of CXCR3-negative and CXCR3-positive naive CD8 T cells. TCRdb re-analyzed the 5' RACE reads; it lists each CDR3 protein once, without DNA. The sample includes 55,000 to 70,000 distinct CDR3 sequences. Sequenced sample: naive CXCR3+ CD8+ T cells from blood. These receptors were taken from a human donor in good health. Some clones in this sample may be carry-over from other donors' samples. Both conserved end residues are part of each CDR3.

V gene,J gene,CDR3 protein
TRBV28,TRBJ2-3,CASRHQGAGTDTQYF
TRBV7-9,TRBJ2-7,CASSSSQPRLRYEQYF
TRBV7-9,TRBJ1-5,CASSLDTGPQHF
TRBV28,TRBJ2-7,CASSLGQAPYEQYF
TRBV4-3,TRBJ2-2,CASSQDFGLNTGELFF
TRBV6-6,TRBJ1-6,CASSPGGGSRLHF
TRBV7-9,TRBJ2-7,CASSLTTELPYEQYF
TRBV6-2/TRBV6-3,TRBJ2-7,CASIGDLSSYEQYF
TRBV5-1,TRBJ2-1,CASSLEDTSSYNEQFF
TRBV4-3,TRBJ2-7,CASSEGSSGADEQYF
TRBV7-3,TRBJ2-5,CASSLTSLGGGAVTETQYF
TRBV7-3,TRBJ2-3,CASSTELAGAQYF
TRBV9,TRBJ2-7,CASSAQQYGARYEQYF